The next 6 T cell receptor beta chains were all read from a single sample in a study of T-cell memory formation after mild COVID-19. TCRdb fed the 5' RACE reads into MiXCR, producing one record per CDR3 protein. The data show 150,000 to 200,000 distinct CDR3 sequences, about 9.9% seen once. The sequenced sample was PBMCs or a T cell subset sorted from them (not recorded which). All receptors come from a man between 18 and 29 years old who had mild COVID-19 (a few samples of this study predate the infection). Cell type and time point are not known.

This chain links TRBV5-1 with TRBJ1-2; no clear D gene. Trimming stripped 3 bases from V and 5 bases from J, with 11 bases between. Per germline, CDR1 SGHRS and CDR2 YFSETQ. The CDR3 has 13 residues. The CDR3 loop is CASSSDLVYGYTF. DNA of the CDR3: TGCGCCAGCAGCTCGGACCTTGTATATGGCTACACCTTC.

This clonotype was observed at least ten times. This rearrangement joins TRBV5-6 to TRBJ2-7, with D maybe TRBD2 (6 bases). This CDR3 is built from 14 residues. Trimming removed 3 bases from V and 4 bases from J, with 14 bases in between. The germline V gene has CDR1 SGHDT and CDR2 YYEEEE. The CDR3 nucleotides are TGTGCCAGCAGCTCCTACCGCGGGACTTACGAGCAGTACTTC. It is translated as CASSSYRGTYEQYF.

In this sample, this clonotype turned up a few times. The chain employs TRBV6-6 and TRBJ2-7; TRBD1 aligns across 7 bases. The CDR3 extends over 14 amino acids. After removal of 3 bases from V and 3 bases from J, the junction contained 5 bases not matched to a gene. Germline V CDR1 and CDR2: MNHNY, SVGAGI (reference sequence). CDR3 in amino acids: CASSYSAGGYEQYF. Written as DNA, the CDR3 is TGTGCCAGCAGTTATTCCGCAGGGGGCTACGAGCAGTACTTC.

In its sample, this clonotype was seen a few times. CDR3: CSVVRRDRGEKLFF. CDR3 coding DNA: TGCAGCGTTGTACGCCGGGACAGGGGGGAAAAACTGTTTTTT. V usage is TRBV29-1 and J usage is TRBJ1-4; 11 nucleotides match TRBD1. The CDR3 has 14 amino acids. V dropped 4 bases and J dropped 8; count of bases not matched to a gene: 6. Germline V gene lookup returns CDR1 SQVTM and CDR2 ANQGSEA.

V is TRBV6-5 and J is TRBJ2-7; 10 bases fit TRBD1. Germline trimming cut 5 bases from V and 7 bases from J; bases unmatched to any gene: 8. The CDR3 runs 14 residues. Germline assignment: CDR1 MNHEY and CDR2 SVGAGI. CDR3 DNA sequence: TGTGCCAGCAGTCAGACAGGGGGCACGGGAGAGCAGTACGTC. This codes for CASSQTGGTGEQYV.

The chain is built from TRBV7-3 and TRBJ2-3; 9 bases agree with TRBD1. Germline CDR1 reads SGHTA; CDR2 reads FQGTGA. This CDR3 spans 15 amino acids. The V gene end was trimmed by 5 bases and the J gene end by 6 bases; junction bases not matched to a gene: 9. CDR3 sequence reads: CASSPSGTGQDTQYF. The CDR3 nucleotides read TGTGCCAGCAGCCCGTCTGGGACAGGGCAGGATACGCAGTATTTT.